The table lists the clone carrying this T cell receptor (beta chain) with a count of one. The repertoire was sequenced with immunoSEQ multiplex PCR; TCRdb's copy has only in-frame clones and lacks some. The data contain roughly 270,000 clones, roughly four fifths of them singletons. This entry belongs to a study of blood T cell repertoires in COVID-19. The V and J ends lost 2 bases and 4 bases respectively, with 8 bases between them. The germline V gene has CDR1 MNHEY and CDR2 SVGAGI. CDR3 length equals 13 residues. The genes are TRBV6-5 and TRBJ2-5; D gene unclear. Source material: PBMCs or T cells enriched from blood (not recorded which). The sequence derives from a middle-aged man who had been exposed to COVID-19. The CDR3 spells CASSYPSVETQYF. The CDR3 DNA sequence: TGTGCCAGCAGTTACCCTTCGGTAGAGACCCAGTACTTC.